The 7 T cell receptor beta chains below come from one sample, sequenced in a study of T-cell reconstitution after alpha-beta-depleted transplantation in children. Unique molecular identifiers were incorporated during preparation of the TCRbeta library. One entry per CDR3 protein results from TCRdb running MiXCR on the PCR reads. Of around 400,000 distinct CDR3 sequences listed, 11% are singletons. The sequencing used PBMCs from the stem cell graft donor, collected from the stem cell graft. These receptors all stem from a human donor who donated a stem cell graft to a child with acute myeloid leukemia.

This clonotype has a handful of counts. This chain links TRBV6-5 with TRBJ2-7, with D perhaps matching TRBD1 or TRBD2 (5 bases each). The CDR3 is made up of 14 amino acids. V was cut by 4 bases and J by 2 bases, with 12 bases left in between. Germline V gives CDR1 MNHEY, CDR2 SVGAGI. The CDR3 DNA reads as TGTGCCAGCAGTTTTACAGGAGGTCCCTACGAGCAGTACTTC. Translated: CASSFTGGPYEQYF.

This clonotype was seen ten or more times. V is TRBV5-1 and J is TRBJ2-5; weak D call: TRBD2 (6 bases). This CDR3 contains 14 residues. V dropped 0 bases and J dropped 0 bases, with 6 bases sitting between them. CDR1 SGHRS and CDR2 YFSETQ come from the germline V gene. Here the CDR3 DNA reads TGCGCCAGCAGCTTGGGCGGGGACCAAGAGACCCAGTACTTC. Translating gives CASSLGGDQETQYF.

This clonotype came up a few times. The V gene is TRBV6-1, the J gene TRBJ2-3; D remains ambiguous. This CDR3 region has 14 residues. Looked up from germline, CDR1 is MNHNS and CDR2 is SASEGT. Trimming removed 8 bases at V and 2 bases at J, with 14 bases between. CDR3 nucleotide sequence: TGTGCCAGCCACAAGGGCGGATACACAGATACGCAGTATTTT. This gives the protein CASHKGGYTDTQYF.

The rearrangement joins TRBV4-3 to TRBJ2-3, with a weak D call TRBD2 (6 bases). This CDR3 is 14 amino acids long. CDR1 LGHNA and CDR2 YSLEER come from the germline V gene. V was shortened by 5 bases and J by 1 base, with 10 bases between the two germline ends. The CDR3 loop is CASSSGEGTDTQYF. The CDR3 nucleotides read TGCGCCAGCAGCTCGGGGGAAGGCACAGATACGCAGTATTTT.

This chain links TRBV24-1 with TRBJ2-3; 8 positions agree with TRBD1. The CDR3 is made up of 15 amino acids. Germline CDR1 reads KGHDR; CDR2 reads SFDVKD. V was clipped by 3 bases and J by 5 bases; unmatched bases: 6. CDR3 residues: CATSDGGQGRDTQYF. Written as DNA, the CDR3 is TGTGCCACCAGTGATGGTGGACAGGGACGAGATACGCAGTATTTT.

The chain couples TRBV5-1 to TRBJ2-1; D tentatively fits TRBD1 or TRBD2 (5 bases each). Germline values: CDR1 SGHRS, CDR2 YFSETQ. The V and J ends lost 4 bases and 4 bases respectively, with 9 bases between them. The CDR3 spans 13 residues. The CDR3 loop reads CASSEGKYNEQFF. The DNA for the CDR3 is TGCGCCAGCAGCGAGGGGAAGTACAATGAGCAGTTCTTC. Full variable domain (missing parts from reference TRBV5-1 and TRBJ2-1): KAGVTQTPRYLIKTRGQQVTLSCSPISGHRSVSWYQQTPGQGLQFLFEYFSETQRNKGNFPGRFSGRQFSNSRSEMNVSTLELGDSALYLCASSEGKYNEQFFGPGTRLTVL.

The CDR3 here is CASSPQLAGHNEQFF. DNA of the CDR3: TGTGCCAGCAGCCCACAACTAGCGGGACACAATGAGCAGTTCTTC. The chain recombines TRBV7-3 with TRBJ2-1, with 10 bases identical to TRBD2. This CDR3 contains 15 residues. Germline V gene lookup returns CDR1 SGHTA and CDR2 FQGTGA. The V segment lost 5 bases and the J segment 5 bases; nucleotides outside the gene matches: 6.